This T cell receptor beta chain derives from a study of cytomegalovirus exposure and HLA in healthy donors. Overall study: Earlier, roughly 120 million unique TCR beta sequences were recovered from about 170 million T cells by an analysis.

The CDR3 covers 15 residues. Germline V gene sequence: CDR1 SGHDN, CDR2 FVKESK. Primers: 60 Vbeta forward and 13 Jbeta reverse. Produced via immunoSEQ multiplex PCR; TCRdb's table is partial and in-frame only. The table records 90,000 to 100,000 clones, roughly three quarters of them present only once. Sequencing was carried out using PBMCs. The chain links TRBV14 to TRBJ2-5, with 13 bases matching TRBD2. Matching the DNA end better, TRBJ2-7 makes the J call doubtful. The sequence came from a man aged 35 to 55 in good health and CMV-seronegative. The CDR3 sequence is CASSQGLAGGYEQYF. CDR3 nucleotide sequence: TGTGCCAGCAGCCAAGGACTAGCGGGGGGCTACGAGCAGTACTTC.